This T cell receptor (beta chain) emerged from a study of vaccination and CD4 T cells after COVID-19. Study at large: Post-vaccine sample collection happened at a median of around 65 days after dose two, ranging 14 to 241.

The J segment lost 4 bases and the V segment lost 6 bases, leaving 7 bases of the junction unmatched. The CDR3 has 14 amino acids. Germline assignment: CDR1 MNHNS and CDR2 SASEGT. The Oncomine TCR Beta short-read assay sequenced DNA from cultured CD4+ T cells. TCRdb analysed the PCR reads with MiXCR anew, one entry per CDR3 protein. The sample has about 15,000 distinct CDR3 sequences; 52% are singletons. This clonotype was seen a few times. Its antigen is currently unknown. Treatment defined: approximately 11-day PBMC culture with coronavirus spike peptide pools or control peptides (ViraFEST assay). The sample comprised CD4+ T cells from blood, cultured in vitro. The chain links TRBV6-1 to TRBJ2-3; 7 bases agree with TRBD1. The clonotype was recovered from a human donor who had recovered from COVID-19. CDR3 nucleotide sequence: TGTGCCAGCAGCGATCAGACAGGGTCAGATACGCAGTATTTT. Protein: CASSDQTGSDTQYF.